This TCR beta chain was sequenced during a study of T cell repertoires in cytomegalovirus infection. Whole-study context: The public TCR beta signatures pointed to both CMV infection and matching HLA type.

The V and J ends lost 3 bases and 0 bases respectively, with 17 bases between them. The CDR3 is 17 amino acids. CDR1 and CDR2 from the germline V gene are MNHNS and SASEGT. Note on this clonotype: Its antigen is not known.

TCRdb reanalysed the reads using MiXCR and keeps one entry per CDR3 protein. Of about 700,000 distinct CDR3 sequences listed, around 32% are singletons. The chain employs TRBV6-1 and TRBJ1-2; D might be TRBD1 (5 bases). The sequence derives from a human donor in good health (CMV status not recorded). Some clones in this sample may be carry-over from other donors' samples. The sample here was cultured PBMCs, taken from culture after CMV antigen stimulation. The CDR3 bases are TGTGCCAGCAGTGACGGACATAGTTCTTTAGCTAACTATGGCTACACCTTC. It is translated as CASSDGHSSLANYGYTF.